These 29 T cell receptor beta chains were sequenced from one sample in a study of T cell responses to AZD1222 COVID-19 vaccine. The data were produced by immunoSEQ multiplex PCR, yet TCRdb's version contains in-frame clones alone and is incomplete. Found here are 110,000 to 150,000 clones, roughly nine tenths of them singletons; the top ten hold 3.1%. Sequenced here: peripheral blood, sampled on day 0 of AZD1222 vaccination. The source is an adult in good health.

The genes are TRBV18 and TRBJ1-1, with 7 bases matching TRBD1. The J segment lost 8 bases and the V segment lost 0 bases, leaving 6 bases of the junction unmatched. Germline values: CDR1 KGHSH, CDR2 LQKENI. The length of the CDR3 is 14 residues. CDR3 region: CASSPPLGGAEAFF. The CDR3 region has the DNA TGTGCCAGCTCACCACCGTTAGGGGGCGCGGAAGCTTTCTTT.

This rearrangement joins TRBV27 to TRBJ2-7, with 7 bases identical to TRBD1. The CDR3 runs to 13 residues. V lost 3 bases to trimming and J lost 6 bases; unmatched junction nucleotides: 5. Germline V gene data show CDR1 as MNHEY and CDR2 as SMNVEV (reference sequence). The CDR3 loop is CASSFTGAGEQYF. The CDR3 bases are TGTGCCAGCAGTTTCACAGGGGCGGGCGAGCAGTACTTC.

This clone was detected a few times. V gene TRBV30 combines with J gene TRBJ1-2; 9 bases are shared with TRBD1. The CDR3 is 13 amino acids. Germline trimming cut 3 bases from V and 6 bases from J; bases unmatched to any gene: 5. Germline V gene data show CDR1 as GTSNPN and CDR2 as SVGIG (reference sequence). This CDR3 reads CAWRNRDRDGYTF. The CDR3 DNA reads TGTGCCTGGAGGAACCGGGACAGGGATGGCTACACCTTC.

V usage is TRBV3-1 (or the pseudogene TRBV3-2) and J usage is TRBJ2-1; 8 bases fit TRBD2. Germline trimming cut 1 base from V and 6 bases from J; bases unmatched to any gene: 2. CDR3 length: 14 residues. The V gene's germline CDR1 is LGHDT and CDR2 YNNKEL (reference sequence). The CDR3 DNA follows: TGTGCCAGCAGCCAAGTAGCGGGACCCAATGAGCAGTTCTTC. Translated, it gives CASSQVAGPNEQFF.

The sample holds one count of this clone. The V call is TRBV7-3, the J call TRBJ2-1, with TRBD2 matching over 9 bases. Looked up from germline, CDR1 is SGHTA and CDR2 is FQGTGA. The V segment lost 0 bases and the J segment 11 bases; nucleotides outside the gene matches: 5. There are 14 residues in the CDR3. The CDR3 region has the DNA TGTGCCAGCAGCTTAACGCTAGGGACTAGCCAGCAGTTCTTC. Translated, it gives CASSLTLGTSQQFF.

This chain links TRBV30 with TRBJ1-1; 10 nucleotides agree with TRBD1. The CDR3 has 14 residues. Trimming took 3 bases from V and 1 from J; bases not matched to a gene: 2. Germline V gene lookup returns CDR1 GTSNPN and CDR2 SVGIG (reference sequence). The DNA of the CDR3 is TGTGCCTGGAGGGGACAGGGGTGGAACACTGAAGCTTTCTTT. Translation: CAWRGQGWNTEAFF.

The chain has TRBV12-5 and TRBJ2-7; D unclear. V was pared by 0 bases and J by 2 bases, with 17 bases between. Per the germline V gene, CDR1 is LGHNT and CDR2 is FRNRAP. The CDR3 contains 17 residues. CDR3 sequence: CASGLVGRTILTYEQYF. As DNA, the CDR3 is TGTGCTAGTGGTTTGGTTGGTCGGACCATCCTAACCTACGAGCAGTACTTC.

J is TRBJ2-3 and V is TRBV6-1, with 9 positions matching TRBD2. V dropped 2 bases and J dropped 2; count of bases not matched to a gene: 2. The germline V gene encodes CDR1 MNHNS and CDR2 SASEGT. The CDR3 sequence is 15 residues long. The CDR3 sequence: CASSELAGFTDTQYF. CDR3 in DNA: TGTGCCAGCAGTGAACTAGCGGGGTTCACAGATACGCAGTATTTT.

The V call is TRBV18, the J call TRBJ1-2; 9 nucleotides align to TRBD1. Germline V lookup: CDR1 KGHSH, CDR2 LQKENI. J was trimmed by 0 bases and V by 1 base; bases with no gene match: 9. This CDR3 has 18 amino acids. CDR3 in DNA: TGTGCCAGCTCACCACGCGGGACAGGGTCAAGGGCTAACTATGGCTACACCTTC. Encoded protein: CASSPRGTGSRANYGYTF.

This chain links TRBV28 with TRBJ2-1, with D unresolved. Germline lookup yields CDR1 MDHEN and CDR2 SYDVKM. The CDR3 is 12 amino acids. Deletions cut 7 bases from V and 4 bases from J, with 8 bases between. The CDR3 nucleotides are TGTGCCAGCACGGTGAGTTACAATGAGCAGTTCTTC. As protein: CASTVSYNEQFF.

The chain couples TRBV9 to TRBJ2-7, with unresolved D. CDR1 and CDR2 (germline): SGDLS, YYNGEE. This CDR3 has 14 amino acids. The ends were cut back, 0 bases at V and 2 bases at J, with 9 bases in the middle. CDR3 loop: CASSVAAVAYEQYF. The CDR3 DNA reads TGTGCCAGCAGCGTAGCCGCGGTAGCCTACGAGCAGTACTTC.

The chain combines TRBV6-4 with TRBJ1-1, with TRBD1 as a possible D gene (5 bases). Germline V lookup: CDR1 MRHNA, CDR2 SNTAGT. The CDR3 runs 14 residues. V was pared by 7 bases and J by 0 bases, with 12 bases between. The chain's CDR3 is CASTRDGMNTEAFF. The CDR3 nucleotides read TGTGCCAGCACAAGGGACGGTATGAACACTGAAGCTTTCTTT.

V gene TRBV5-1 combines with J gene TRBJ1-3; no firm D call. Looked up from germline, CDR1 is SGHRS and CDR2 is YFSETQ. This CDR3 region has 15 residues. V lost 4 bases and J lost 1, with 12 bases in between. The CDR3 loop reads CASSPGVESGNTIYF. CDR3 nucleotide sequence: TGCGCCAGCAGCCCAGGAGTGGAGTCTGGAAACACCATATATTTT.

This chain links TRBV27 with TRBJ2-2; D is ambiguous. The germline V gene has CDR1 MNHEY and CDR2 SMNVEV (reference sequence). CDR3 length: 12 residues. V was clipped by 5 bases and J by 6 bases, with 7 bases between them. This CDR3 reads CASSVGSGELFF. The CDR3 DNA sequence: TGTGCCAGCAGTGTGGGATCCGGGGAGCTGTTTTTT.

The chain links TRBV18 to TRBJ1-2; TRBD1 matches at 8 bases. V lost 3 bases and J lost 4; bases outside the gene matches: 7. This CDR3 is built from 15 residues. Germline V gives CDR1 KGHSH, CDR2 LQKENI. CDR3 in amino acids: CASSPRTGKAYGYTF. The CDR3 region has the DNA TGTGCCAGCTCACCCCGGACAGGGAAGGCCTATGGCTACACCTTC.

The V and J genes are TRBV30 and TRBJ1-3; the match to TRBD1 covers 7 bases. The V segment lost 3 bases and the J segment 8 bases; nucleotides outside the gene matches: 4. The CDR3 has 12 amino acids. Looked up from germline, CDR1 is GTSNPN and CDR2 is SVGIG (reference sequence). CDR3: CAWRRQGHTIYF. For the CDR3, the DNA is TGTGCCTGGAGAAGACAGGGACACACCATATATTTT.

The V and J genes are TRBV7-9 and TRBJ1-3; D gene ambiguous. V lost 3 bases to trimming and J lost 0 bases, with 9 bases between them. The CDR3 consists of 15 residues. CDR1 and CDR2 (germline): SEHNR, FQNEAQ (reference sequence). The CDR3 reads CASSFPRFSGNTIYF. CDR3 coding DNA: TGTGCCAGCAGCTTTCCTCGTTTCTCTGGAAACACCATATATTTT.

V gene TRBV5-1 combines with J gene TRBJ2-2; 7 positions match TRBD1. Trimming took 5 bases from V and 1 from J; bases not matched to a gene: 11. This CDR3 has 17 residues. Germline V gene lookup returns CDR1 SGHRS and CDR2 YFSETQ. The CDR3 here is CASRPWTGLGNTGELFF. The CDR3 nucleotides read TGCGCCAGCAGACCCTGGACAGGCTTAGGGAACACCGGGGAGCTGTTTTTT.

In regard to this clone: This sample also contains other DNA sequences that code for the same CDR3. In DNA, the CDR3 is TGTGCCAGCAGTCCCCCCAGGGGGAACACTGAAGCTTTCTTT. This codes for CASSPPRGNTEAFF. The chain employs TRBV6-5 and TRBJ1-1; D is perhaps TRBD1 (6 bases). Trimming removed 5 bases from V and 1 base from J, with 11 bases in between. Looked up from germline, CDR1 is MNHEY and CDR2 is SVGAGI. CDR3 length: 14 amino acids.

V usage is TRBV19 and J usage is TRBJ1-5, with TRBD1 identical over 9 bases. CDR3 length: 14 amino acids. Germline CDR1 LNHDA, CDR2 SQIVND (reference sequence). V shed 5 bases and J 4 bases; nucleotides not matched to a gene: 3. The CDR3 is CASSHRGRNQPQHF. DNA for the CDR3: TGTGCCAGTAGTCACAGGGGGCGGAATCAGCCCCAGCATTTT. Filled out from reference TRBV19 and TRBJ1-5, the complete variable domain reads DGGITQSPKYLFRKEGQNVTLSCEQNLNHDAMYWYRQDPGQGLRLIYYSQIVNDFQKGDIAEGYSVSREKKESFPLTVTSAQKNPTAFYLCASSHRGRNQPQHFGDGTRLSIL.

V is TRBV5-4 and J is TRBJ1-4, with 8 bases aligning to TRBD1. The length of the CDR3 is 15 residues. Germline V gene sequence: CDR1 SGHNT, CDR2 YYREEE (reference sequence). The V and J ends lost 4 bases and 3 bases, in that order; junction bases with no gene match: 5. CDR3 coding DNA: TGTGCCAGCAGCACCCACAGGGGGTCTAATGAAAAACTGTTTTTT. This encodes CASSTHRGSNEKLFF.

The count of this clone is one. V gene TRBV7-8 combines with J gene TRBJ1-1; D is perhaps TRBD1 (6 bases). The germline V gene has CDR1 SGHVS and CDR2 FQNEAQ. The CDR3 spans 14 residues. Trimming pared 6 bases from V and 5 bases from J, leaving 16 bases between. CDR3 residues: CASRVRDTGTEAFF. Here the CDR3 DNA reads TGTGCCAGCAGGGTCCGGGACACTGGGACTGAAGCTTTCTTT.

The J gene is TRBJ1-2, the V gene TRBV18, with D unresolved. The V end lost 6 bases, the J end lost 3 bases, and 14 bases lay between the germline ends. The CDR3 extends over 14 amino acids. Germline CDR1 KGHSH, CDR2 LQKENI. DNA of the CDR3: TGTGCCAGCTCCCAGCGACCCGGGGACTATGGCTACACCTTC. Encoded protein: CASSQRPGDYGYTF.

The chain uses TRBV10-3 and TRBJ1-1; a possible D gene is TRBD1 (6 bases). Looked up from germline, CDR1 is ENHRY and CDR2 is SYGVKD. Trimming removed 9 bases at V and 0 bases at J, with 14 bases between. The CDR3 spans 14 residues. CDR3 sequence reads: CAMRAQGMNTEAFF. The CDR3 DNA follows: TGTGCCATGCGGGCCCAGGGGATGAACACTGAAGCTTTCTTT.

V and J are TRBV5-5 and TRBJ1-6; D gene ambiguous. Trimming took 4 bases from V and 7 from J, leaving 12 bases between them. The CDR3 is 14 residues long. In germline, CDR1 is SGHKS, CDR2 YYEKEE (reference sequence). The DNA for the CDR3 is TGTGCCAGCAGCGCGGAGAGAGCCAATTCACCCCTCCACTTT. Amino acid sequence: CASSAERANSPLHF.

The chain joins TRBV20-1 to TRBJ1-1; D remains unclear. V was pared by 3 bases and J by 4 bases, with 12 bases between. This CDR3 has 13 amino acids. Germline assignment: CDR1 DFQATT and CDR2 SNEGSKA (reference sequence). CDR3 sequence reads: CSASSQAGTEAFF. In DNA, the CDR3 is TGCAGTGCTAGTAGCCAGGCGGGCACTGAAGCTTTCTTT.

The chain is built from TRBV5-1 and TRBJ1-1; 11 positions match TRBD1. This CDR3 has 17 residues. Germline V CDR1 and CDR2: SGHRS, YFSETQ. J gave up 4 bases and V 2 bases, and 10 bases lay outside the gene matches. The CDR3 region has the DNA TGCGCCAGCAGCTTAACCGGGACAGGGGGGCCCGGCACTGAAGCTTTCTTT. Translating gives CASSLTGTGGPGTEAFF.

V usage is TRBV19 and J usage is TRBJ1-2, with 10 bases fitting TRBD1. CDR3 length equals 14 residues. Germline V gene data show CDR1 as LNHDA and CDR2 as SQIVND (reference sequence). V shed 3 bases, J shed 5 bases, and the junction held 3 bases outside the gene matches. Here the CDR3 reads CASSIAGQGYGYTF. DNA of the CDR3: TGTGCCAGTAGTATCGCGGGACAGGGGTATGGCTACACCTTC. Complete variable domain (other parts from reference TRBV19 and TRBJ1-2): DGGITQSPKYLFRKEGQNVTLSCEQNLNHDAMYWYRQDPGQGLRLIYYSQIVNDFQKGDIAEGYSVSREKKESFPLTVTSAQKNPTAFYLCASSIAGQGYGYTFGSGTRLTVV.

Only one count was recorded for this clone. The chain recombines TRBV29-1 with TRBJ1-1; D is uncertain. CDR1 is SQVTM, CDR2 ANQGSEA, per germline. The V and J ends lost 1 base and 11 bases respectively, with 14 bases between them. The CDR3 covers 12 residues. For the CDR3, the DNA is TGCAGCGTTGAAGGTGAGGGTCTGTGGGCTTTCTTT. It encodes CSVEGEGLWAFF.